These 31 T cell receptor beta chains originate from one sample sequenced in a study of CD4 T cells in relation to SARS-CoV-2 and coronaviruses. What these receptors recognize is not known. Clones were read by immunoSEQ multiplex PCR, and TCRdb kept only the in-frame ones, dropping some. The data contain some 45,000 clones, around 79% of them singletons. Material: naive CD4+ T cells from PBMCs, cultured in vitro. Subset of the sample: naive CD4+ T cells isolated by negative enrichment. The origin of the receptors is an adult with COVID-19.

V usage is TRBV10-3 and J usage is TRBJ2-1; D is perhaps TRBD1 (5 bases). Trimming removed 5 bases from V and 7 bases from J, with 15 bases in between. The CDR3 is 14 residues long. Germline V gene lookup returns CDR1 ENHRY and CDR2 SYGVKD. The CDR3 sequence: CAISSGSRGNEQFF. In nucleotides, the CDR3 is TGTGCCATCAGTTCAGGGTCCCGTGGGAATGAGCAGTTCTTC.

This sequence joins TRBV5-1 and TRBJ2-5, with 8 bases fitting TRBD1. Germline CDR1 SGHRS, CDR2 YFSETQ. Trimming cost V 2 bases and J 2 bases; bases outside gene matches: 11. This CDR3 contains 17 residues. CDR3 sequence (DNA): TGCGCCAGCAGCTTCTCTAAAGGGACAGGACAGCAAGAGACCCAGTACTTC. Translated: CASSFSKGTGQQETQYF. The full variable domain, with the rest looked up from reference TRBV5-1 and TRBJ2-5, is KAGVTQTPRYLIKTRGQQVTLSCSPISGHRSVSWYQQTPGQGLQFLFEYFSETQRNKGNFPGRFSGRQFSNSRSEMNVSTLELGDSALYLCASSFSKGTGQQETQYFGPGTRLLVL.

The count of this clone is one. This rearrangement joins TRBV4-1 to TRBJ2-3; D is ambiguous. This CDR3 contains 15 residues. Between the trimmed V and J ends, which lost 4 bases and 2 bases, there was a span of 13 bases. The germline CDR1 and CDR2 sequences are MGHRA and YSYEKL. The CDR3 is CASSPPARPTDTQYF. As DNA, the CDR3 is TGCGCCAGCAGCCCCCCGGCCAGGCCCACAGATACGCAGTATTTT.

J is TRBJ1-2 and V is TRBV6-6; possibly TRBD1 for D (5 bases). With 7 bases removed from V and 9 bases from J, the gap between germline ends came to 18 bases. This CDR3 comprises 13 residues. Germline CDR1 and CDR2: MNHNY and SVGAGI (reference sequence). The CDR3 coding sequence is TGTGCCAGCACCGAAAGGGGAGGGGCTAGCTACACCTTC. Its protein product is CASTERGGASYTF.

The chain has TRBV30 and TRBJ1-6; D might be TRBD1 (6 bases). The CDR3 consists of 17 residues. With 0 bases removed from V and 4 bases from J, the gap between germline ends came to 16 bases. CDR1 is GTSNPN, CDR2 SVGIG, per germline (reference sequence). This chain's CDR3 is CAWSVPPTGPYNSPLHF. In DNA form, the CDR3 reads TGTGCCTGGAGTGTACCGCCGACAGGACCGTATAATTCACCCCTCCACTTT.

This clone was detected only once. The chain recombines TRBV28 with TRBJ2-5; possibly TRBD1 for D (6 bases). The CDR3 has 14 amino acids. Germline V gene data show CDR1 as MDHEN and CDR2 as SYDVKM. The V end was cut by 5 bases, the J end by 4 bases, with 14 bases between. DNA of the CDR3: TGTGCCAGCAGTCCCACAGGGTTCGGAGAGACCCAGTACTTC. It specifies CASSPTGFGETQYF.

The V and J genes are TRBV7-3 and TRBJ2-6, with D possibly being TRBD2 (6 bases). Trimming pared 2 bases from V and 1 base from J, leaving 15 bases between. Germline CDR1 SGHTA, CDR2 FQGTGA. The CDR3 is made up of 18 amino acids. CDR3 nucleotide sequence: TGTGCCAGCAGCTTAGGAGGGACGTTTGAGTCTGGGGCCAACGTCCTGACTTTC. Protein product: CASSLGGTFESGANVLTF.

This chain links TRBV5-1 with TRBJ2-7, with 7 bases fitting TRBD1. The germline CDR1 and CDR2 sequences are SGHRS and YFSETQ. Trimming at V came to 0 bases and at J to 2 bases, leaving 5 bases not matched to a gene. There are 15 residues in the CDR3. The CDR3: CASSLGQGVAYEQYF. Here the CDR3 DNA reads TGCGCCAGCAGCTTGGGACAGGGAGTAGCCTACGAGCAGTACTTC.

J is TRBJ2-1 and V is TRBV15; 9 nucleotides agree with TRBD2. The CDR3 has 16 residues. Germline V gives CDR1 LNHNV, CDR2 YYDKDF (reference sequence). J was trimmed by 9 bases and V by 0 bases; bases with no gene match: 9. This CDR3 reads CATSRDRAAGGTEQFF. The CDR3 DNA follows: TGTGCCACCAGCAGAGATCGCGCAGCGGGAGGAACTGAGCAGTTCTTC. Complete variable domain (other parts from reference TRBV15 and TRBJ2-1): DAMVIQNPRYQVTQFGKPVTLSCSQTLNHNVMYWYQQKSSQAPKLLFHYYDKDFNNEADTPDNFQSRRPNTSFCFLDIRSPGLGDTAMYLCATSRDRAAGGTEQFFGPGTRLTVL.

CDR3 DNA: TGTGCCAGCAGCCAAGAGAGGATCAACACTGAAGCTTTCTTT. As protein: CASSQERINTEAFF. The gene calls are TRBV4-2 and TRBJ1-1; no firm D call. V was pared by 0 bases and J by 2 bases, with 7 bases between. This CDR3 has 14 residues. Germline assignment: CDR1 LGHNA and CDR2 YNFKEQ.

The rearrangement joins TRBV6-5 to TRBJ1-1; no clear D gene. V was trimmed by 6 bases and J by 7 bases, leaving 15 bases between them. Looked up from germline, CDR1 is MNHEY and CDR2 is SVGAGI. The CDR3 totals 13 residues. As DNA, the CDR3 is TGTGCCAGCAGGAGGGCAAGGACGGGTGAAGCTTTCTTT. This codes for CASRRARTGEAFF.

This sequence joins TRBV5-1 and TRBJ2-7, with D unresolved. The germline V gene encodes CDR1 SGHRS and CDR2 YFSETQ. The CDR3 is 14 amino acids. V lost 0 bases and J 2 bases, leaving 9 bases between the germline ends. Here the CDR3 reads CASSLAASPYEQYF. DNA for the CDR3: TGCGCCAGCAGCTTGGCCGCCAGCCCCTACGAGCAGTACTTC.

The chain couples TRBV5-6 to TRBJ2-1, with 13 bases matching TRBD2. This CDR3 spans 17 amino acids. CDR1 is SGHDT and CDR2 is YYEEEE in the germline V gene. V dropped 4 bases and J dropped 0; count of bases not matched to a gene: 4. CDR3 sequence: CASSRRTSGSSYNEQFF. DNA of the CDR3: TGTGCCAGCAGCCGACGGACTAGCGGGAGCTCCTACAATGAGCAGTTCTTC.

The gene calls are TRBV18 and TRBJ2-1; maybe TRBD1 (6 bases). The length of the CDR3 is 15 residues. Trimming removed 3 bases from V and 7 bases from J, with 16 bases in between. CDR1 is KGHSH, CDR2 LQKENI, per germline. The CDR3 nucleotides are TGTGCCAGCTCACCTGTGGGGACAAGGCGGAATGAGCAGTTCTTC. Its translation: CASSPVGTRRNEQFF.

This rearrangement joins TRBV29-1 to TRBJ2-7; no reliable D call. The V end lost 7 bases, the J end lost 1 base, and 8 bases lay between the germline ends. This CDR3 region has 11 residues. CDR1 is SQVTM, CDR2 ANQGSEA, per germline. This CDR3 reads CSGTVSYEQYF. The CDR3 DNA reads TGCAGCGGAACAGTTTCCTACGAGCAGTACTTC.

CDR3 region: CASSLDHSQPQHF. The CDR3, as DNA: TGTGCCAGCAGCTTAGACCACAGCCAGCCCCAGCATTTT. The chain couples TRBV11-2 to TRBJ1-5; no firm D call. Germline loops: CDR1 SGHAT, CDR2 FQNNGV. V lost 0 bases, J lost 7 bases, and 7 bases lay in between. The CDR3 has 13 amino acids. Full variable domain (missing parts from reference TRBV11-2 and TRBJ1-5): EAGVAQSPRYKIIEKRQSVAFWCNPISGHATLYWYQQILGQGPKLLIQFQNNGVVDDSQLPKDRFSAERLKGVDSTLKIQPAKLEDSAVYLCASSLDHSQPQHFGDGTRLSIL.

This chain uses TRBV7-9 with TRBJ2-5; tentative D call: TRBD1 (5 bases). From germline, CDR1 is SEHNR and CDR2 FQNEAQ (reference sequence). This CDR3 has 18 residues. The V end lost 0 bases, the J end lost 2 bases, and 19 bases lay between the germline ends. In DNA form, the CDR3 reads TGTGCCAGCAGCTTAGCTGCATCGTTGTTCAACAGGCAAGAGACCCAGTACTTC. It is translated as CASSLAASLFNRQETQYF.

This sequence joins TRBV24-1 and TRBJ2-3; 9 bases agree with TRBD2. CDR3 length: 16 amino acids. With V trimmed by 2 bases and J by 3 bases, 5 bases remained unmatched. CDR1 is KGHDR and CDR2 is SFDVKD in the germline V gene. The CDR3 reads CATSDSLAGETDTQYF. CDR3 coding DNA: TGTGCCACCAGTGATTCCTTAGCGGGAGAAACAGATACGCAGTATTTT.

The chain has TRBV7-2 and TRBJ2-7; no clear D gene. V lost 5 bases and J 1 base, leaving 3 bases between the germline ends. Germline V CDR1 and CDR2: SGHTA, FQGNSA. The CDR3 covers 11 residues. The CDR3 DNA is TGTGCCAGCAGCCGATCCTACGAGCAGTACTTC. It is translated as CASSRSYEQYF.

The chain joins TRBV7-8 to TRBJ1-6, with a possible D match to TRBD1 (6 bases). The CDR3 extends over 17 amino acids. The V gene's germline CDR1 is SGHVS and CDR2 FQNEAQ. Trimming left V 3 bases short and J 0 bases short, with 12 bases between. The CDR3 DNA follows: TGTGCCAGCAGCTTGGAAACAGGGAGCTCCTATAATTCACCCCTCCACTTT. As protein: CASSLETGSSYNSPLHF.

This chain uses TRBV7-2 with TRBJ2-2, with D possibly TRBD1 on 5 matching bases. The CDR3 runs 14 residues. Germline-derived CDR1 and CDR2 are SGHTA and FQGNSA. Trimming took off 2 bases at V and 1 base at J, with 5 bases between the two ends. The CDR3 region is CASSLQGNTGELFF. In DNA form, the CDR3 reads TGTGCCAGCAGCTTACAGGGGAACACCGGGGAGCTGTTTTTT.

The table lists this clone with a few counts. The chain uses TRBV12-3 or TRBV12-4 and TRBJ2-1; a possible D gene is TRBD1 (6 bases). The V and J ends lost 7 bases and 5 bases respectively, with 12 bases between them. The CDR3 has 13 amino acids. The CDR3 sequence is CASTRTADNEQFF. The CDR3 nucleotides are TGTGCCAGCACAAGGACAGCAGACAATGAGCAGTTCTTC.

In this sample, this clone turned up a few times. The chain employs TRBV7-9 and TRBJ2-3; 7 bases map to TRBD2. The germline V gene encodes CDR1 SEHNR and CDR2 FQNEAQ (reference sequence). The CDR3 extends over 14 amino acids. With V trimmed by 2 bases and J by 6 bases, 5 bases remained unmatched. CDR3 DNA: TGTGCCAGCAGCTTACGGCGGGAGTCGGATACGCAGTATTTT. It encodes CASSLRRESDTQYF.

V and J are TRBV7-6 and TRBJ2-1; 8 bases agree with TRBD2. The CDR3 has 16 amino acids. The ends lost 4 bases at V and 1 base at J; junction bases unmatched: 6. Germline CDR1 SGHVS, CDR2 FNYEAQ. The CDR3 here is CASSYLAGGSYNEQFF. Here the CDR3 DNA reads TGTGCCAGCAGCTACCTGGCGGGGGGTTCCTACAATGAGCAGTTCTTC.

The chain has TRBV10-3 and TRBJ2-7, with D possibly being TRBD1 (5 bases). CDR3 size: 13 residues. Germline V gene lookup returns CDR1 ENHRY and CDR2 SYGVKD. Between the trimmed V and J ends, which lost 4 bases and 4 bases, there was a span of 11 bases. In DNA form, the CDR3 reads TGTGCCATCAGTGCCCGTGGGGCGTACGAGCAGTACTTC. Translated: CAISARGAYEQYF.

This chain connects TRBV6-6 to TRBJ2-1, with 7 bases fitting TRBD2. The CDR3 consists of 16 residues. Germline V lookup: CDR1 MNHNY, CDR2 SVGAGI (reference sequence). The V and J ends lost 6 bases and 2 bases, in that order; junction bases with no gene match: 10. The CDR3 sequence: CASRRSAGPPYNEQFF. The CDR3 region has the DNA TGTGCCAGCAGGAGATCAGCGGGACCCCCCTACAATGAGCAGTTCTTC.

The chain employs TRBV6-2 or TRBV6-3 and TRBJ2-5, with 9 bases identical to TRBD1. After removal of 5 bases from V and 4 bases from J, the junction contained 5 bases not matched to a gene. From germline, CDR1 is MNHEY and CDR2 SVGEGT. The CDR3 spans 14 residues. The CDR3 loop reads CASSTGTGLETQYF. In DNA, the CDR3 is TGTGCCAGCAGTACGGGGACAGGGCTAGAGACCCAGTACTTC.

The chain uses TRBV5-6 and TRBJ2-7, with TRBD2 identical over 10 bases. Per the germline V gene, CDR1 is SGHDT and CDR2 is YYEEEE. Trimming cost V 2 bases and J 11 bases; bases outside gene matches: 10. The length of the CDR3 is 14 residues. CDR3: CASSFRVAGGGEYF. The DNA for the CDR3 is TGTGCCAGCAGCTTTCGGGTAGCGGGAGGCGGTGAGTACTTC.

V is TRBV6-6 and J is TRBJ2-5; tentative D call: TRBD1 (5 bases). The CDR3 has 14 amino acids. Germline V gene data show CDR1 as MNHNY and CDR2 as SVGAGI (reference sequence). The V end lost 0 bases, the J end lost 6 bases, and 11 bases lay between the germline ends. CDR3 bases: TGTGCCAGCAGTTACTCGGGGCAGCAAAAGACCCAGTACTTC. Translation gives CASSYSGQQKTQYF.

The gene calls are TRBV28 and TRBJ2-5; 7 bases align to TRBD1. CDR1 is MDHEN, CDR2 SYDVKM, per germline. CDR3 size: 13 residues. J was trimmed by 5 bases and V by 5 bases; bases with no gene match: 5. The CDR3 nucleotides read TGTGCCAGCAGTGACGGACAGGTGGAGACCCAGTACTTC. The encoded protein is CASSDGQVETQYF.

Only a few counts were recorded for this clone. Within the sample, other DNA sequences also encode this same CDR3. The chain carries TRBV3-1 (or the pseudogene TRBV3-2) and TRBJ1-5; tentatively, D is TRBD1 (5 bases). The V gene's germline CDR1 is LGHDT and CDR2 YNNKEL (reference sequence). V gave up 0 bases and J gave up 5 bases, with 5 bases separating them. This CDR3 region has 13 residues. CDR3 sequence (DNA): TGTGCCAGCAGCCAAGACAGGGATCAGCCCCAGCATTTT. Amino acids: CASSQDRDQPQHF.